This T cell receptor beta chain was identified in a study of T cells expressing NK-cell markers. About the study: HCMV seropositivity marked most of the eight sequenced donors; one was seronegative. General study findings and limits: Roughly 6 of the donors carried dominant NKG2C+ clonotypes that took up about 1.0-7.5% of their CD8+ T cells. HCMV specificity of the expanded NKG2C+ T cell clones was not established. In a few donors, dominant clonotypes made up about 25-65% of CD3+CD56-NKG2C+ cells.

TCRdb reanalyzed the 5' RACE reads and collapses them to one entry per CDR3 protein, without DNA. The sample includes over 250,000 distinct CDR3 sequences. The CDR3 loop spans 15 amino acids. The germline gives CDR1 SGDLS, CDR2 YYNGEE. A remark on this clonotype: Its antigen is unknown.

What was sequenced was blood T cells: a sorted CD56 or NKG2C T cell subset, CD4+ or CD8+ T cells, or bulk PBMC T cells (not recorded which). This sequence joins TRBV9 and TRBJ2-1; the D call of TRBD1 rests on TCRdb alone, since no DNA is present to check it. The origin of this receptor is a woman aged 18-70 years in good health. CDR3 amino acids: CASGQGISSYNEQFF.